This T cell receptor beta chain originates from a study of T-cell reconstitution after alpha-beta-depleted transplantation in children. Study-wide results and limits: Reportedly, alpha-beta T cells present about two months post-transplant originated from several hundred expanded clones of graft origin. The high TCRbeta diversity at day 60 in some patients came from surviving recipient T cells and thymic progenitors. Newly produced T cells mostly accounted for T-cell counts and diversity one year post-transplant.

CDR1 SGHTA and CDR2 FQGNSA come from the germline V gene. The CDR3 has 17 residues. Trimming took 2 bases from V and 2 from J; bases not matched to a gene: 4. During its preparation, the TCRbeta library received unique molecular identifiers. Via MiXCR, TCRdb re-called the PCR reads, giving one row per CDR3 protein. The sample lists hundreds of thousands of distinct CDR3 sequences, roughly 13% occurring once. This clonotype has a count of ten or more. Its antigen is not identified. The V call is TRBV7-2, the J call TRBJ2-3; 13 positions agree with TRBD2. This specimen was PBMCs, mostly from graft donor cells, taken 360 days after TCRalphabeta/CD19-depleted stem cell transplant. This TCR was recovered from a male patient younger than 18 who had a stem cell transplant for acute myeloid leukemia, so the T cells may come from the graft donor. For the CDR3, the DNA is TGTGCCAGCAGCTTAAGGACTAGCGGGAGAGCCACAGATACGCAGTATTTT. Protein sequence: CASSLRTSGRATDTQYF.